This section outlines one TCR beta chain sequence together with its context. What antigen it recognizes has not been identified. The record has no base qualities; no much larger clone is one base away. In total, 600 or so healthy bone marrow donors made up the cohort. All cohort members were sampled while nominally healthy, although unrecorded immune exposures were likely present. The donor tested CMV seronegative, placing the donor among the 300 to 400 seronegative members of the cohort. Each donor provided a peripheral blood sample, and peripheral blood mononuclear cells were used for TCR beta sequencing. Genomic DNA extraction from the blood cell samples was performed with the Qiagen DNeasy Blood Extraction Kit. This specimen comes from a study of cytomegalovirus exposure and HLA in healthy donors (dated by TCRdb to between 2016 and 2019). As for the study more broadly: An earlier analysis of about 560 of the donors reported 250 to 300 Gb of sequence data and around 110 million unique TCR beta sequences obtained from some 200 million T cells. An earlier analysis of 500 to 650 of the donors applied high-throughput TCR beta sequencing to assess whether each TCR beta V gene segment acted as functional or pseudogenic. The study aimed to test whether cataloging public T cell receptors could reveal signatures of past pathogen exposure. The number of donors typed differed by locus, with roughly 629-640 for A, B, C, DRB1 and DQB1, 522 for DQA1, 606 for DPA1, and over 400 for DPB1. Roughly five DR-DQ haplotypes were handled as single units for association and clustering, since linkage in the cohort was strong. Rather than drawing on any new phenotypic data, the later analysis identified candidate immune exposures from TCR beta sequences and the way those sequences occurred across donors. High-throughput TCR immunosequencing, statistical association of individual TCRs with disease status, and machine learning were combined to predict cytomegalovirus infection status. HLA typing covered class I and class II loci at four-digit resolution. A later analysis re-analyzed previously published TCR beta repertoires from roughly 630 donors and added high-resolution HLA genotyping to study TCR occurrence patterns. About 280 gigabases of sequencing data and 75 million to 85 million unique TCR sequences made up an early release that covered 500 to 700 HLA-typed donors. Genome-wide SNP genotypes for about 55% of the roughly 670 donors were used in a later genetic analysis, which treated that subset as a discovery cohort. A separate validation cohort of 90 to 150 different subjects was used in addition to the approximately 640-subject first cohort. Donor age, sex, ethnicity and CMV serostatus were collected together with the repertoire data. The genetic ancestry cluster associated with self-reported Caucasian donors included 81% of the roughly 400 genotyped donors. Using immunosequencing, the study profiled T cell repertoires from about 620 subjects and related those repertoires to cytomegalovirus serostatus. Across roughly 420 genotyped donors of the cohort, an average of about 220,000 unique TCR beta nucleotide sequences per donor were sequenced, and roughly 18% of those sequences were non-productive. Every discovery cohort repertoire had been produced on one sequencing platform.

Overall results and qualifications from the work: Strong co-occurrence of HLA alleles, especially DR and DQ, made assigning TCR associations to individual alleles difficult. The only immune exposure information available for the cohort was CMV serostatus. Compared with equally common non-associated chains, HLA-associated TCR beta chains in a later analysis were more clonally expanded and had lower generation probabilities. Because counts were too low, some 17 rarely observed V segments, including chromosome 9 orphons, were left out of the earlier analysis of 500 to 650 of the donors. A group of highly shared sequence variants was considered likely to be a technical artifact of the sequencing pipeline. Roughly uniform sequencing depth across donors was assumed in presence/absence analyses, although this assumption may not hold. In a later analysis, several top co-occurrence clusters were reported to appear linked to parvovirus B19, influenza, CMV and Epstein-Barr virus. Compared with the roughly 700-donor mean, donors in an Asian-associated ancestry cluster had fewer N-insertions in productive TCRs, according to a later genetic analysis. In an earlier analysis of about 600 of the donors, most TCR beta V segments appeared in productive rearrangements about 90% or about 30% of the time, broadly matching IMGT annotations. In a later analysis, the rate of TCR association differed among HLA loci, with DRB1 alleles having the most associated TCRs and HLA-C alleles having the fewest. In the study, roughly 160 TCR beta chains were listed as associated with cytomegalovirus. The authors suggested that the approach could potentially be generalized to other disease states and immunological phenotypes. In vitro tests confirmed that a few of the cytomegalovirus-associated TCR beta chains recognize cytomegalovirus antigens. Linkage disequilibrium might explain the correlated functional status among segregating V segments, but an unknown experimental factor could not be ruled out. In this cohort, only TCR beta chains were sequenced, and detectable features were limited by the absence of alpha or paired-chain data. Cytomegalovirus status was reported to be diagnosed by the classifier with high specificity and sensitivity in both the original and validation cohorts. According to a later analysis, most CMV-associated TCR beta chains appeared to be HLA-restricted, and the HLA associations seemed to be driven largely by CMV exposure. While some public TCRs were present in many individuals, most TCR sequences turned up only very rarely across donors. At a false discovery rate of 0.05, a later analysis linked about 16,000 TCR beta sequences to specific HLA alleles. A later genetic analysis associated a missense DCLRE1C variant with V-gene and J-gene trimming of TCR beta chains, and an independent cohort replicated the association. Because HLA typing was missing for some donors at each locus, association tests included only the typed subset. A further reported finding was that TCR beta sequences accurately predicted the HLA-A and HLA-B alleles for most subjects in the first cohort.

The method was the immunoSEQ multiplex PCR assay. A mixture of 60 forward primers for TCR Vbeta segments and 13 reverse primers for TCR Jbeta segments was used in the multiplex PCR. A multiplex PCR assay on genomic DNA amplified the CDR3 region of rearranged TCR beta genes. Amplified TCR beta libraries were sequenced as 87-base-pair reads on the Illumina HiSeq System. On the authors' methods: A later analysis tallied around 80 million unique TCR beta chains across the 666 repertoires, and some 10 million of those chains were shared by two or more donors. Raw reads were error-corrected and collapsed into unique sequences by a nearest-neighbor algorithm in which closely related sequences were merged to remove PCR and sequencing errors. CDR3 sequences were aligned to IMGT reference sequences to assign V, D and J gene segments. Each retained sequence needed at least a six-nucleotide match to both a V gene segment and a J gene segment. Rearrangements were called productive when the CDR3 lacked stop codons and stayed in frame with V and J; all others were non-productive. CDR3 was defined by IMGT convention, running from the second conserved V-encoded cysteine to the conserved J-encoded phenylalanine. The earlier analysis of 450 to 750 of the donors excluded any sequence lacking an unambiguous match to a single V gene segment. An earlier analysis of several hundred of the donors classified V segments as functional when productive rearrangements were above 56.7% and as segregating when the standard deviation between donors was above 5%. To diagnose cytomegalovirus status from the catalog of TCR beta chain sequences, a statistical classification framework was built. In a later analysis, TCR nucleotide sequences were compared against IMGT/GENE-DB human TR gene sequences so that V and J genes could be assigned. A later analysis assigned CDR3 sequences and most-parsimonious VDJ recombination scenarios with the TCRdist pipeline. In a later analysis, each TCR beta chain was defined by its CDR3 amino acid sequence together with its V-gene family, and reads without a unique V-gene family were excluded. As a way to deal with suspected cross-contamination and a sequencing artifact, a later analysis dropped hundreds of nucleotide sequences that were highly shared and had low generation probability. For each public chain, a later analysis derived a clonal expansion index from normalized ranks of inferred template counts within each repertoire. In a later analysis, generation probabilities were computed using a VDJ recombination model fitted to out-of-frame rearrangements, and the results were checked against IGoR. A later analysis scored TCR-TCR, TCR-HLA and TCR-CMV co-occurrence with hypergeometric tests, applying a repertoire-size bias correction to TCR pairs. A later analysis estimated false discovery rates by permuting HLA or CMV assignments 20 times. A later analysis grouped co-occurring TCRs with DBSCAN, adding TCRdist sequence similarity when clustering within HLA-allele-positive subsets. For co-occurrence clustering, repertoires with fewer than 30,000 or more than 120,000 public chains were excluded, along with roughly five repertoires with anomalous nucleotide sharing. TCRdb mirrors the immuneACCESS table, restricted to in-frame sequences. Some clones are absent from its copies; in checked studies, under half trace to an unresolved V gene, and the reason for the others is unknown. V, J and clone size reflect that table, while D and trimming were determined from the DNA. This sample is represented by around 220,000 clones; roughly 85% of them were singletons. The top ten constitute around 1.8% of the sample.

The clonotype comes from a man between 18 and 29 years old in good health and CMV-seronegative. The sample taken for sequencing was PBMCs.

The CDR3 region has the sequence CASSQVSEPNYGYTF. The nucleotide sequence reads TGCGCCAGCAGCCAAGTGTCCGAGCCTAACTATGGCTACACCTTC. The rearranged segments are TRBV4-3 and TRBJ1-2; no D segment can be confidently identified. V and J are truncated by 1 base and 0 bases respectively, leaving an intervening sequence of 9 bases. CDR1 LGHNA and CDR2 YSLEER were looked up in the germline V gene. Counted from cysteine to phenylalanine, this CDR3 has 15 amino acids. CDR3 DNA only is kept here, 45 bases in frame from base 1.